This TCR beta chain was identified during a study of blood T cell repertoires in COVID-19. This clone was counted once. Germline is not matched at one junction end, which may reflect a read error. The germline CDR1 and CDR2 sequences are SSHAT and FNYEAQ (reference sequence). This CDR3 spans 17 amino acids. Assay used: immunoSEQ multiplex PCR; TCRdb lists only in-frame clones, some missing. The data hold more than 95,000 clones, with about 88% observed a single time. The receptor comes from a human donor in a cohort sampled during active COVID-19. The chain couples TRBV7-7 to TRBJ2-2, with 12 bases fitting TRBD2. What was sequenced was peripheral blood. In nucleotides, the CDR3 is TGTGCTAGCAGCCCATGGCTAGCGGGGGGGCCCGCCGGGGAGCTGTTTTTT. This encodes CASSPWLAGGPAGELFF.